Shown below are 15 T cell receptor beta chains from a single sample sequenced in a study of cytomegalovirus exposure and HLA in healthy donors. PCR used 60 Vbeta primers and 13 Jbeta primers. TCRdb's copy holds only in-frame clones and misses some; the assay was immunoSEQ multiplex PCR. Seen here are about 220,000 clones, around four fifths observed once, and the top ten hold roughly 0.71%. The sequenced sample was PBMCs. All receptors come from a boy aged 2 to 9 in good health and CMV-seronegative.

The V call is TRBV27, the J call TRBJ2-1; 10 nucleotides match TRBD2. The germline V gene has CDR1 MNHEY and CDR2 SMNVEV (reference sequence). The CDR3 is made up of 14 amino acids. In DNA form, the CDR3 reads TGTACAAGCGGGGGGACTAGCGCCAACAATGAGCAGTTCTTC. It is translated as CTSGGTSANNEQFF.

With regard to this clone: This is likely a read error, given that the CDR3 carries no conserved phenylalanine or tryptophan at its end. This chain connects TRBV7-8 to TRBJ2-3, with D maybe TRBD1 (5 bases). Germline CDR1 is SGHVS and CDR2 is FQNEAQ. The V end lost 6 bases, the J end lost 6 bases, and 22 bases lay between the germline ends. The CDR3 loop spans 16 amino acids. The CDR3 loop reads CASSHSTAGYRDTQYV. CDR3 DNA: TGTGCCAGCAGTCACTCAACCGCAGGGTATAGGGATACGCAGTATGTT.

The rearrangement uses TRBV4-2 and TRBJ2-1; 7 bases match TRBD2. The ends lost 10 bases at V and 7 bases at J; junction bases unmatched: 10. CDR1 LGHNA and CDR2 YNFKEQ come from the germline V gene. The CDR3 sequence is 13 residues long. This CDR3 reads CATSPGGYNEQFF. The DNA of the CDR3 is TGTGCCACCTCGCCGGGGGGATATAATGAGCAGTTCTTC.

The rearrangement links TRBV7-2 to TRBJ2-5; a possible D gene is TRBD2 (6 bases). This CDR3 has 14 residues. Germline V gene lookup returns CDR1 SGHTA and CDR2 FQGNSA. Trimming removed 5 bases from V and 2 bases from J, with 12 bases in between. The CDR3 region has the DNA TGTGCCAGCAGCCGTACGGGACTTCAAGAGACCCAGTACTTC. Translating gives CASSRTGLQETQYF.

The chain is built from TRBV5-1 and TRBJ2-5; 9 nucleotides align to TRBD1. V dropped 0 bases and J dropped 4; count of bases not matched to a gene: 4. This CDR3 is 15 amino acids long. CDR1 is SGHRS, CDR2 YFSETQ, per germline. CDR3 DNA: TGCGCCAGCAGCTTGGAACCGACAGGGGGAGAGACCCAGTACTTC. Translating it yields CASSLEPTGGETQYF.

The chain carries TRBV6-5 and TRBJ1-5; TRBD1 aligns across 7 bases. The CDR3 runs to 15 residues. J lost 4 bases, V lost 5 bases, and 8 bases had no gene match. Germline CDR1 is MNHEY and CDR2 is SVGAGI. This CDR3 is CASSSRGVGNQPQHF. The DNA for the CDR3 is TGTGCCAGCAGTAGCAGGGGGGTGGGAAATCAGCCCCAGCATTTT.

The chain uses TRBV28 and TRBJ2-7; TRBD2 aligns across 11 bases. CDR3 length: 15 amino acids. Per germline, CDR1 MDHEN and CDR2 SYDVKM. The junction had 7 bases not matched to a gene; V was cut back by 4 bases and J by 5 bases. CDR3 DNA: TGTGCCAGCAGTTCCCACACTAGCGGGAGTGACGAGCAGTACTTC. It is translated as CASSSHTSGSDEQYF.

Concerning this clone itself: Other DNA sequences in this specimen translate into the identical CDR3. This chain connects TRBV27 to TRBJ1-3, with 7 bases lining up with TRBD1. Per the germline V gene, CDR1 is MNHEY and CDR2 is SMNVEV (reference sequence). Unmatched junction bases numbered 20, after V lost 5 bases and J lost 4 bases. This CDR3 comprises 19 residues. As DNA, the CDR3 is TGTGCCAGCAGTCTATTTGGGACAGCGCTTGGAAGAACCGGAAACACCATATATTTT. This encodes CASSLFGTALGRTGNTIYF.

The chain uses TRBV7-3 and TRBJ2-3; D possibly corresponds to TRBD1 (6 bases). V was shortened by 3 bases and J by 6 bases, with 13 bases between the two germline ends. This CDR3 region has 14 residues. The germline V gene encodes CDR1 SGHTA and CDR2 FQGTGA. DNA of the CDR3: TGTGCCAGCAGCTTCACAGGGTTCCGCGATACGCAGTATTTT. Translating it yields CASSFTGFRDTQYF.

This rearrangement joins TRBV4-2 to TRBJ2-1; D perhaps matches TRBD1 (5 bases). Germline CDR1 and CDR2: LGHNA and YNFKEQ. The CDR3 totals 15 residues. V was trimmed by 1 base and J by 14 bases, leaving 21 bases between them. The CDR3 sequence is CASSQAPSDSCWEFF. CDR3 bases: TGTGCCAGCAGCCAAGCTCCCTCAGACAGCTGCTGGGAGTTCTTC.

This clone was counted between two and nine times. The chain combines TRBV4-1 with TRBJ2-1; TRBD1 matches 10 bases. V lost 4 bases to trimming and J lost 3 bases; unmatched junction nucleotides: 3. Germline assignment: CDR1 MGHRA and CDR2 YSYEKL. This CDR3 spans 15 amino acids. The CDR3 loop is CASSLGTGDYNEQFF. The CDR3 DNA sequence: TGCGCCAGCAGCCTCGGGACAGGGGACTACAATGAGCAGTTCTTC.

The chain couples TRBV5-1 to TRBJ2-4, with 10 nucleotides matching TRBD2. The CDR3 consists of 17 residues. Germline CDR1 is SGHRS and CDR2 is YFSETQ. Trimming removed 4 bases from V and 8 bases from J; junction bases left unmatched: 15. The CDR3 loop is CASSRVVAGGRADIQYF. The CDR3 bases are TGCGCCAGCAGCCGGGTGGTAGCGGGAGGAAGGGCGGACATTCAGTACTTC. Complete variable domain (other parts from reference TRBV5-1 and TRBJ2-4): KAGVTQTPRYLIKTRGQQVTLSCSPISGHRSVSWYQQTPGQGLQFLFEYFSETQRNKGNFPGRFSGRQFSNSRSEMNVSTLELGDSALYLCASSRVVAGGRADIQYFGAGTRLSVL.

This chain connects TRBV29-1 to TRBJ1-2; unclear D gene. Trimming took 6 bases from V and 3 from J, leaving 11 bases between them. CDR3 length equals 12 residues. Germline V gene sequence: CDR1 SQVTM, CDR2 ANQGSEA. This CDR3 reads CSVATNDYGYTF. For the CDR3, the DNA is TGCAGCGTCGCGACAAATGACTATGGCTACACCTTC.

The chain is built from TRBV5-4 and TRBJ2-1, with 7 bases aligning to TRBD2. Looked up from germline, CDR1 is SGHNT and CDR2 is YYREEE (reference sequence). Unmatched junction bases numbered 8, after V lost 3 bases and J lost 2 bases. There are 16 residues in the CDR3. CDR3 loop: CASSWEGWGTYNEQFF. The CDR3 DNA reads as TGTGCCAGCAGCTGGGAGGGGTGGGGGACCTACAATGAGCAGTTCTTC.

The chain carries TRBV2 and TRBJ2-1, with a tentative D call TRBD2 (7 bases). Trimming removed 7 bases from V and 7 bases from J, with 17 bases in between. CDR3 size: 14 residues. In germline, CDR1 is SNHLY, CDR2 FYNNEI. The CDR3 bases are TGTGCCAGCACCCCCCACGGGGGGCGGAATGAGCAGTTCTTC. It codes for CASTPHGGRNEQFF.